A selection of T cell receptor beta chains follows, all from one sample in a study of shared clonotypes between healthy human individuals. Profiled with immunoSEQ multiplex PCR; TCRdb holds only in-frame clones, not every one. The table includes about 610,000 clones, around 97% detected once. Input material: naive CD4+ T cells sorted from blood. The receptors stem from a woman aged 30 to 39 in good health. Both conserved end residues are part of each CDR3. A D gene is named only where the DNA matches it firmly. Only part of the rows carry a size: once, few, many, or a class if the clone is expanded.

cdr3_aa	cdr3_nt	v_call	j_call	d_call	clone_size
CASSSGGPNTEAFF	TGTGCCAGCAGTTCGGGGGGCCCGAACACTGAAGCTTTCTTT	TRBV28	TRBJ1-1	.	.
CASSYPLRGATYEQYF	TGTGCCAGCAGTTACCCTCTTAGGGGGGCGACCTACGAGCAGTACTTC	TRBV28	TRBJ2-7	.	.
CASSPLTGGNTGELFF	TGTGCCAGCAGCCCATTGACAGGGGGCAACACCGGGGAGCTGTTTTTT	TRBV7-9	TRBJ2-2	TRBD1	.
CASSSLQGENTEAFF	TGTGCCAGCTCATCCCTACAGGGTGAAAACACTGAAGCTTTCTTT	TRBV18	TRBJ1-1	.	few
CASSLGQDNQPQHF	TGTGCCAGCAGCCTCGGACAGGACAATCAGCCCCAGCATTTT	TRBV28	TRBJ1-5	TRBD1	once
CASSELVPGQYF	TGTGCCAGCAGCGAACTAGTTCCGGGGCAGTATTTT	TRBV7-9	TRBJ2-3	.	.
CASPREGGAETQYF	TGTGCCAGCCCTCGGGAAGGGGGCGCGGAGACCCAGTACTTC	TRBV28	TRBJ2-5	TRBD1	.
CASSPGPSSYEQYF	TGTGCCAGCAGCCCTGGACCGAGCTCCTACGAGCAGTACTTC	TRBV7-2	TRBJ2-7	.	.
CASSHPGKGPYNEQFF	TGTGCCAGCAGCCACCCGGGGAAGGGTCCTTACAATGAGCAGTTCTTC	TRBV25-1	TRBJ2-1	.	.
CSARRQREQFF	TGCAGTGCACGACGACAGAGGGAGCAGTTCTTC	TRBV20-1	TRBJ2-1	.	.
CASSHGDLTYEQYF	TGTGCCAGCAGCCATGGGGACTTAACCTACGAGCAGTACTTC	TRBV27	TRBJ2-7	.	.
CASSLAPTGLAANNEQFF	TGTGCCAGCAGCTTAGCGCCGACGGGACTAGCGGCTAACAATGAGCAGTTCTTC	TRBV7-8	TRBJ2-1	TRBD2	.
CSGRGYEETQYF	TGCAGCGGCAGGGGTTATGAAGAGACCCAGTACTTC	TRBV29-1	TRBJ2-5	.	.
CASSVAPSGETQYF	TGTGCCAGCAGCGTAGCGCCTAGTGGGGAGACCCAGTACTTC	TRBV11-2	TRBJ2-5	.	.
CSVEGGTGLAYEQYF	TGCAGCGTTGAGGGAGGGACAGGGTTAGCCTACGAGCAGTACTTC	TRBV29-1	TRBJ2-7	TRBD1	.
CASSFRGGRYGYTF	TGTGCCAGCAGTTTCAGGGGGGGACGTTATGGCTACACCTTC	TRBV27	TRBJ1-2	TRBD1	.
CASRGQREGRNEQFF	TGTGCCAGCAGGGGACAGCGGGAGGGCCGCAATGAGCAGTTCTTC	TRBV28	TRBJ2-1	TRBD2	.
CASGGPILAGTYEQYF	TGTGCCAGTGGGGGACCTATTCTAGCGGGTACCTACGAGCAGTACTTC	TRBV6-4	TRBJ2-7	TRBD2	.
CASSWGVSGRTGELFF	TGTGCCAGCAGCTGGGGGGTTAGCGGGAGAACCGGGGAGCTGTTTTTT	TRBV7-9	TRBJ2-2	TRBD2	.
CASSFTGGGYGLYEQYF	TGTGCCAGCAGCTTCACCGGGGGGGGATACGGGCTCTACGAGCAGTACTTC	TRBV11-2	TRBJ2-7	TRBD2	.
CASSQHRGPGTDTQYF	TGCGCCAGCAGCCAACACAGGGGGCCGGGCACAGATACGCAGTATTTT	TRBV4-1	TRBJ2-3	TRBD1	.
CASSQRASGAGREQYF	TGTGCCAGCAGCCAAAGGGCTAGCGGGGCGGGGCGCGAGCAGTACTTC	TRBV4-2	TRBJ2-7	TRBD2	once
CASSQGDSYEQYF	TGTGCCAGCAGCCAAGGCGACTCCTACGAGCAGTACTTC	TRBV4-2	TRBJ2-7	.	.